This T cell receptor beta chain was obtained from a study of shared clonotypes between healthy human individuals. Germline V gene data show CDR1 as SEHNR and CDR2 as FQNEAQ (reference sequence). V was trimmed by 4 bases and J by 1 base, leaving 11 bases between them. This CDR3 comprises 15 residues. The data were produced by immunoSEQ multiplex PCR, yet TCRdb's version contains in-frame clones alone and is incomplete. The sample has hundreds of thousands of clones, 80% to 90% seen once. V usage is TRBV7-9 and J usage is TRBJ2-4; no clear D. The TCR originated in a man aged 18 to 29 in good health. Sequencing was performed on memory CD8+ T cells sorted from blood. Subset indicated: CD45RO+ cells pooled with CCR7-negative TemRA cells. CDR3 region: CASSSPVGAKNIQYF. Here the CDR3 DNA reads TGTGCCAGCAGCTCTCCGGTGGGGGCCAAAAACATTCAGTACTTC.